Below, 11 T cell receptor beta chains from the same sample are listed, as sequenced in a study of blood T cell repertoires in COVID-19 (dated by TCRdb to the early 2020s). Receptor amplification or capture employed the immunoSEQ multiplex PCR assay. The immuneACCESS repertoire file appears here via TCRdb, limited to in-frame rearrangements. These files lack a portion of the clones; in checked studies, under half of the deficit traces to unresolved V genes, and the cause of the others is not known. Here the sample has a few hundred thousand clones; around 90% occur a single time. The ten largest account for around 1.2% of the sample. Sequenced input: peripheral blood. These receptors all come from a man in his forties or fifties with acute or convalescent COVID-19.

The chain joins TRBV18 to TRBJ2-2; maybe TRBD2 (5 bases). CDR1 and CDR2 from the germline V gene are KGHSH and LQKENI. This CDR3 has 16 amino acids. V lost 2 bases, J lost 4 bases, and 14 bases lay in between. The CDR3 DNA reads TGTGCCAGCTCACCAAGCGGTGGACGACCCACCGGGGAGCTGTTTTTT. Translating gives CASSPSGGRPTGELFF.

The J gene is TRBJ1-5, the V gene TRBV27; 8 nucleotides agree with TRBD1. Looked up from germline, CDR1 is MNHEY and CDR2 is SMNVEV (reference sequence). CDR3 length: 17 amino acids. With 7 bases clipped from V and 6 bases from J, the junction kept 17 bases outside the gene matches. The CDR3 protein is CASTSSQGVIGLQPQHF. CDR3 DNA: TGTGCCAGCACAAGTTCACAGGGGGTAATCGGACTTCAGCCCCAGCATTTT.

CDR3 coding DNA: TGTGCCACCGATACAGGTTTCTCCGCTGAAGCTTTCTTT. This sequence encodes CATDTGFSAEAFF. The chain recombines TRBV15 with TRBJ1-1; a possible D gene is TRBD1 (5 bases). Germline V gene data show CDR1 as LNHNV and CDR2 as YYDKDF (reference sequence). There are 13 residues in the CDR3. Deletions cut 8 bases from V and 6 bases from J, with 16 bases between. Full variable domain (rest looked up from reference TRBV15 and TRBJ1-1): DAMVIQNPRYQVTQFGKPVTLSCSQTLNHNVMYWYQQKSSQAPKLLFHYYDKDFNNEADTPDNFQSRRPNTSFCFLDIRSPGLGDTAMYLCATDTGFSAEAFFGQGTRLTVV.

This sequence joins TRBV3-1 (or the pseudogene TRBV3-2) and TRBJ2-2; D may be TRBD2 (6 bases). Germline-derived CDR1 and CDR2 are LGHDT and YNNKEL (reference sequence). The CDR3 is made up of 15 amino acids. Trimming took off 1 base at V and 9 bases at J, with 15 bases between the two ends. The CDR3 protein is CASSQAGTLTRELFF. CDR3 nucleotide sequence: TGTGCCAGCAGCCAAGCCGGGACTCTGACCAGGGAGCTGTTTTTT.

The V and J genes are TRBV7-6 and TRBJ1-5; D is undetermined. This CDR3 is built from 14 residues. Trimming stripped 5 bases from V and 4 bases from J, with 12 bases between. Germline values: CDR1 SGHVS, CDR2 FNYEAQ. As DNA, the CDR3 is TGTGCCAGCAGCCGCCGGACTGATAATCAGCCCCAGCATTTT. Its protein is CASSRRTDNQPQHF.

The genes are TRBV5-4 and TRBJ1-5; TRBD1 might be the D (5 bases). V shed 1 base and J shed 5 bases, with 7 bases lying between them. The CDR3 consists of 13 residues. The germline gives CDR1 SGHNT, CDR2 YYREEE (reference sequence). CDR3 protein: CASSLQGYQPQHF. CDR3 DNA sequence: TGTGCCAGCAGCTTGCAGGGCTATCAGCCCCAGCATTTT.

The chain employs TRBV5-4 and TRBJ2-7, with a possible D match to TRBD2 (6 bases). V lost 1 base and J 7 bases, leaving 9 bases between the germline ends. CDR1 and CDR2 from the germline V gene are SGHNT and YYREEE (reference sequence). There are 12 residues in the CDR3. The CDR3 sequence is CASSLPGGEQYF. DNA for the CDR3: TGTGCCAGCAGCTTGCCCGGGGGAGAGCAGTACTTC.

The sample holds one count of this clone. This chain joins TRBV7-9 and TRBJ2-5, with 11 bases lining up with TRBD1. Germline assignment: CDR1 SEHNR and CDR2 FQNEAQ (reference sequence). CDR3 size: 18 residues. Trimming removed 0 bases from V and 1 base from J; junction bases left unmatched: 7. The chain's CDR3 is CASSLAQGQGVPQETQYF. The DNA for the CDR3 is TGTGCCAGCAGCTTAGCGCAGGGACAGGGGGTCCCCCAAGAGACCCAGTACTTC.

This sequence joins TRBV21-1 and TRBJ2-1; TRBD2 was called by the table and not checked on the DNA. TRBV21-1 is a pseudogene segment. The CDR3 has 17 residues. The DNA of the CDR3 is TGTGCCAGCAGTTATTTCAAAGGGACTAGCAACCTCAATGAGCAGTTCTTC. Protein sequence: CASSYFKGTSNLNEQFF.

The DNA for the CDR3 is TGTGCCAGCAGCTTAGAAAGGGGGACTGAAGCTTTCTTT. This codes for CASSLERGTEAFF. The V gene is TRBV7-9, the J gene TRBJ1-1; D is perhaps TRBD1 (6 bases). This CDR3 has 13 amino acids. V was pared by 1 base and J by 5 bases, with 8 bases between. The V gene's germline CDR1 is SEHNR and CDR2 FQNEAQ (reference sequence).

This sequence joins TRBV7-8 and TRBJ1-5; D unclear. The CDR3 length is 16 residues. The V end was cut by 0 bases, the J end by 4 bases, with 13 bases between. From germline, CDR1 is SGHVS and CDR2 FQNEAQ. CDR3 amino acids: CASSLAEVGNNQPQHF. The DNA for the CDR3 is TGTGCCAGCAGCTTAGCGGAGGTAGGGAATAATCAGCCCCAGCATTTT.